The rows below give T cell receptor beta chains drawn from one sample of a study of identical twins. From the 5' RACE reads, TCRdb called clonotypes with MiXCR, one entry per CDR3 protein. The sample has over 500,000 distinct CDR3 sequences, less than 25% seen once. These data were likewise used in another study, on T cells expressing NK-cell markers.

The specimen was CD4+ T cells sorted from blood. The receptors were gathered from a woman aged 18-29 years in good health. Each CDR3 is given with its conserved first and last residue. A D gene is named only where the DNA matches it firmly. Clone size is stated in some rows and not others, as once, few, many or a class when expanded.

d_gene	v_gene	len	j_gene	abundance	CDR3nt	CDR3aa
NA	TRBV2	16	TRBJ1-2	NA	TGTGCCAGCAGTACTGATCTAACAGAGATCAACTATGGCTACACCTTC	CASSTDLTEINYGYTF
TRBD1	TRBV12-3/TRBV12-4	15	TRBJ2-2	many	TGTGCCAGCAGTTTAAGGCAGGGGGCCTCCGGGGAGCTGTTTTTT	CASSLRQGASGELFF
NA	TRBV7-9	14	TRBJ2-3	many	TGTGCCAGCAACGACGGAATTAGCACAGATACGCAGTATTTT	CASNDGISTDTQYF
TRBD2	TRBV5-1	17	TRBJ2-3	NA	TGCGCCAGCAGCTTGGCCCCGGGAGGCGGGAGAACAGATACGCAGTATTTT	CASSLAPGGGRTDTQYF
NA	TRBV20-1	14	TRBJ2-4	NA	TGCAGTGCTAGGAACAGTCTGACCAAAAACATTCAGTACTTC	CSARNSLTKNIQYF
NA	TRBV20-1	12	TRBJ2-7	NA	TGCAGTGCTATGGGCCTGTCCTACGAGCAGTACTTC	CSAMGLSYEQYF
NA	TRBV2	15	TRBJ2-2	few	TGTGCCAGCCTCCTCCTATCGGCGGACACCGGGGAGCTGTTTTTT	CASLLLSADTGELFF
NA	TRBV20-1	15	TRBJ2-3	NA	TGCAGTGCCAAGAAGCCTCCGGGGACCAAAGATACGCAGTATTTT	CSAKKPPGTKDTQYF
TRBD1	TRBV20-1	15	TRBJ2-1	few	TGCAGTGCTTCTTCCCCCGGGACAGGCAACAATGAGCAGTTCTTC	CSASSPGTGNNEQFF
NA	TRBV6-5	11	TRBJ2-5	NA	TGTGCCAGCGGTCGAGCAGAGACCCAGTACTTC	CASGRAETQYF
TRBD1	TRBV5-6	17	TRBJ2-7	few	TGTGCCAGCAGCCCTATAACACCCGACAGGGGCCGCTACGAGCAGTACTTC	CASSPITPDRGRYEQYF
TRBD1	TRBV15	15	TRBJ1-1	few	TGTGCCACCAGCATGCCGACAGGGTGGGGTACTGAAGCTTTCTTT	CATSMPTGWGTEAFF
TRBD2	TRBV10-1	15	TRBJ2-1	NA	TGCGCCAGCAGTGAGTCGTCCAGCGGGAAGGGTGAGCAGTTCTTC	CASSESSSGKGEQFF
NA	TRBV29-1	13	TRBJ2-7	few	TGCAGCGTTGCCCGGGACTGGGCCGACGAGCAGTACTTC	CSVARDWADEQYF
NA	TRBV5-1	15	TRBJ2-1	many	TGCGCCAGCAGCCCCATGGACCCGCGGTTCGATGAGCAGTTCTTC	CASSPMDPRFDEQFF
TRBD1	TRBV6-1	16	TRBJ2-2	few	TGTGCCAGCAGCCCGGGACAGGGGGCGGACACCGGGGAGCTGTTTTTT	CASSPGQGADTGELFF